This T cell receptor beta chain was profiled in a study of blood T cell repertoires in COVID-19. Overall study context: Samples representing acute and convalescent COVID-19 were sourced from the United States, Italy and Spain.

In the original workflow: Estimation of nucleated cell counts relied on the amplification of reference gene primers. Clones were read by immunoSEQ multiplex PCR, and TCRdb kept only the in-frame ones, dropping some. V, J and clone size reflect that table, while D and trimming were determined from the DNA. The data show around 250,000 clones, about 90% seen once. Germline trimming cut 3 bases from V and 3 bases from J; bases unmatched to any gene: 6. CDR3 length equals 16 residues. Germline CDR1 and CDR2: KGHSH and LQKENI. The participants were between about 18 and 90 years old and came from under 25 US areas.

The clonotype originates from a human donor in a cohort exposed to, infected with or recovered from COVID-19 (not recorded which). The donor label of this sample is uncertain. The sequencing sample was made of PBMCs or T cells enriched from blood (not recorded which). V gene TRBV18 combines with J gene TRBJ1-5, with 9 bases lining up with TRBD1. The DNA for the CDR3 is TGTGCCAGCTCACCGACGGGACAGGGTCCCAATCAGCCCCAGCATTTT. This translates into CASSPTGQGPNQPQHF.